The present entry profiles one T cell receptor beta chain with its context. Antigen: not known. The data were produced by immunoSEQ multiplex PCR, yet TCRdb's version contains in-frame clones alone and is incomplete. The sample consists of roughly 2,300,000 clones, about 90% of them appearing once. This specimen belongs to a study of shared clonotypes between healthy human individuals. About the research overall: Three CD4 naive, three CD4 memory, two CD8 naive and one CD8 memory plate were used per donor.

Per the germline V gene, CDR1 is MNHEY and CDR2 is SMNVEV (reference sequence). Trimming stripped 5 bases from V and 0 bases from J, with 15 bases between. This CDR3 has 16 residues. None of the donors, who were healthy HIV-negative adults, had recently had acute infections or vaccinations. Study-wide findings and caveats: Lower generation probabilities were found for non-shared clonotypes than for those shared by all four donors.

The chain uses TRBV27 and TRBJ2-3; D remains unclear. The sample consisted of naive CD4+ T cells from PBMCs. Subset described: CD45RA+ positively selected. This receptor was taken from a man aged 18 to 30 in good health. Some clones in this sample may be carry-over from other donors' samples. CDR3 loop: CASSPGLSASTDTQYF. CDR3 DNA: TGTGCCAGCAGTCCAGGCCTCTCAGCCAGCACAGATACGCAGTATTTT.